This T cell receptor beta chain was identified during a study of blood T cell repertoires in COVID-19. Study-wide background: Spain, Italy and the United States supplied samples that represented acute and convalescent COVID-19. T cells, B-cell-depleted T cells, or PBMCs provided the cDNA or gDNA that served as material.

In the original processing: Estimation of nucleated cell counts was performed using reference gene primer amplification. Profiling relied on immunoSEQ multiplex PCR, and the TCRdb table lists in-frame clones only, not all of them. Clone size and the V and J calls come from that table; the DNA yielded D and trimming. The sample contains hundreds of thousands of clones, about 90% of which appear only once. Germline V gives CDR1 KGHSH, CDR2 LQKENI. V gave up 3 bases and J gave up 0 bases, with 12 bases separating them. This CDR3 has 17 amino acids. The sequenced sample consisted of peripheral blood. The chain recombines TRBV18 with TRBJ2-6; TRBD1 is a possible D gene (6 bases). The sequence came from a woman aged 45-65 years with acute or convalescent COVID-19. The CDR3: CASSPVGGSSGANVLTF. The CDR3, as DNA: TGTGCCAGCTCACCCGTAGGGGGAAGCTCTGGGGCCAACGTCCTGACTTTC.